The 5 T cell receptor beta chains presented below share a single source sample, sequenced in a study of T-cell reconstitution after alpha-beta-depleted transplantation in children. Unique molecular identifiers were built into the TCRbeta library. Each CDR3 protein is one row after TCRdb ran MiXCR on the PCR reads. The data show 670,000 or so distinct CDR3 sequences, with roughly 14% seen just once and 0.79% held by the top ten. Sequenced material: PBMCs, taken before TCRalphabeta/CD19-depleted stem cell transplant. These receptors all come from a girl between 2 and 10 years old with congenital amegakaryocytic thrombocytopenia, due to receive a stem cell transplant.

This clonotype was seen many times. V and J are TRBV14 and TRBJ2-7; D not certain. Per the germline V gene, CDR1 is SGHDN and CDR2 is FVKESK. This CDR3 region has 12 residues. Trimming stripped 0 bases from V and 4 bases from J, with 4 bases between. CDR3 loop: CASSQDRYEQYF. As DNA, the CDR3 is TGTGCCAGCAGCCAAGATAGGTACGAGCAGTACTTC.

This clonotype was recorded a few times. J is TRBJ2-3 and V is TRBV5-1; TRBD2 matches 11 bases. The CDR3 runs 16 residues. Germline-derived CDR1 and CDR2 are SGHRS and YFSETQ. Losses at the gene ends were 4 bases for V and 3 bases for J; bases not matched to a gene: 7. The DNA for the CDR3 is TGCGCCAGCAGCAAAGAACTAGCGGGAGTTACAGATACGCAGTATTTT. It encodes CASSKELAGVTDTQYF.

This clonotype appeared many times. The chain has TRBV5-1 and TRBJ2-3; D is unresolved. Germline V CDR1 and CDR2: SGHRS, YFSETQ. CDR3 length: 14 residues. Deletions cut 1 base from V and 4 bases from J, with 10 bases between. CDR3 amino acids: CASSLQDSSDTQYF. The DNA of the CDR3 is TGCGCCAGCAGCTTGCAGGATTCATCAGATACGCAGTATTTT.

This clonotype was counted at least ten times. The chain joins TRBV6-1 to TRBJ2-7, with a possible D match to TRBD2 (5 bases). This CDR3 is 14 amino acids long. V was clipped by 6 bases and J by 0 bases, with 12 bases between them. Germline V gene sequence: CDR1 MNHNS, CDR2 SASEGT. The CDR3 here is CASRADRYSYEQYF. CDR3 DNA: TGTGCCAGCAGAGCGGACCGCTACTCCTACGAGCAGTACTTC.

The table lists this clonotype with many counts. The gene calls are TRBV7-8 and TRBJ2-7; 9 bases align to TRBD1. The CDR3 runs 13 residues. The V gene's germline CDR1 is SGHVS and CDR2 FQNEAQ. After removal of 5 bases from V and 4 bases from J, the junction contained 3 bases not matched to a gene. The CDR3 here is CASSVGQGYEQYF. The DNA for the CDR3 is TGTGCCAGCAGCGTAGGACAGGGGTACGAGCAGTACTTC.